One TCR beta chain is described in this entry. Its target is unknown. The sample is drawn from a study of cytomegalovirus exposure and HLA in healthy donors. The CDR3 is made up of 14 amino acids. V was pared by 0 bases and J by 7 bases, with 9 bases between. The germline V gene encodes CDR1 MNHEY and CDR2 SMNVEV (reference sequence). Both 60 Vbeta primers and 13 Jbeta primers went into the PCR. Some clones are missing from TCRdb's copy, which holds only in-frame ones; the method was immunoSEQ multiplex PCR. The sample shows under 200,000 clones, roughly 80% of them seen only once. The study's findings and limits: Later work showed greater clonal expansion in HLA-associated TCR beta chains than in equally common others.

This clonotype was obtained from a male donor in good health and CMV-seronegative. Sequenced material: PBMCs. The chain carries TRBV27 and TRBJ1-4; no definite D call. CDR3 protein: CASSLSPRSEKLFF. In DNA, the CDR3 is TGTGCCAGCAGTTTATCCCCTAGGAGTGAAAAACTGTTTTTT.